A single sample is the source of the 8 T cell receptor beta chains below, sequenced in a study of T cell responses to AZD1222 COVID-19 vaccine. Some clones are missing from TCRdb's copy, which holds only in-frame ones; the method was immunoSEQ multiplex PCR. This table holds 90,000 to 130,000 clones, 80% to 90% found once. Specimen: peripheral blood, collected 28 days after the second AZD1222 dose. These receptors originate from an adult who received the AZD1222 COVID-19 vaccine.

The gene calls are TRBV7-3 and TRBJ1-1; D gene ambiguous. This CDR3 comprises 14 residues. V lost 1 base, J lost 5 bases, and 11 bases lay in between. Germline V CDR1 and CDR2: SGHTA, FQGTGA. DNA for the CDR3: TGTGCCAGCAGCTTAATAGGTAGGGAAACTGAAGCTTTCTTT. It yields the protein CASSLIGRETEAFF.

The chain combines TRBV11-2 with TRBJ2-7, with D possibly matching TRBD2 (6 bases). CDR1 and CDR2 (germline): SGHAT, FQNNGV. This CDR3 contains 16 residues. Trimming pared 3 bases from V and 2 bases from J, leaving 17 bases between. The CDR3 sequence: CASSLVSIGRTYEQYF. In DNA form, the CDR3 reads TGTGCCAGCAGCTTGGTTTCAATAGGGAGGACCTACGAGCAGTACTTC.

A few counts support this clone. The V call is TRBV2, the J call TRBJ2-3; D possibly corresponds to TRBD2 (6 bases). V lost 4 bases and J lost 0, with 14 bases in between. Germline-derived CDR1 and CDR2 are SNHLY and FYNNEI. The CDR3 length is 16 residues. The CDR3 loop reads CASSGGSGPSTDTQYF. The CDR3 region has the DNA TGTGCCAGCAGTGGGGGCAGCGGGCCTAGCACAGATACGCAGTATTTT.

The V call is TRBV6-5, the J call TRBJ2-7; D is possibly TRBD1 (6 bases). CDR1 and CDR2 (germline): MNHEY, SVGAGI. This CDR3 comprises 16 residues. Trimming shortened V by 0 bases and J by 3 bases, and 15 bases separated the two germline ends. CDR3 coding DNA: TGTGCCAGCAGTTACTCGAGGAGCAGGGGAGTCTACGAGCAGTACTTC. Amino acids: CASSYSRSRGVYEQYF.

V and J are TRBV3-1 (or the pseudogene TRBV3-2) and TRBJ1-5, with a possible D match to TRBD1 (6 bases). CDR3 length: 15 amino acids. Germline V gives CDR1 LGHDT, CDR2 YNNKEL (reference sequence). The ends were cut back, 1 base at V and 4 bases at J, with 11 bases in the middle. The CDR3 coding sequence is TGTGCCAGCAGCCAAGCCAGGGGTCGTAATCAGCCCCAGCATTTT. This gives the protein CASSQARGRNQPQHF.

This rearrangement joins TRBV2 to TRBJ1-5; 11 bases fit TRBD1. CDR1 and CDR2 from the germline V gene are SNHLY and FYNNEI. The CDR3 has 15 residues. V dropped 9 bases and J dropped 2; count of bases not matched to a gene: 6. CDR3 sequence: CASGQGAQGNQPQHF. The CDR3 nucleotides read TGTGCCAGTGGACAGGGGGCGCAGGGCAATCAGCCCCAGCATTTT.

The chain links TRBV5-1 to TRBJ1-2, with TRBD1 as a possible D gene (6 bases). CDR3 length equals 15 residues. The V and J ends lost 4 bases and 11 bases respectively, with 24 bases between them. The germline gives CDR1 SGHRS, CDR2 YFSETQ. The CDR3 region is CASSPMDGGLTRYTF. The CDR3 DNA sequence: TGCGCCAGCAGCCCCATGGACGGGGGGCTTACTAGGTACACCTTC.

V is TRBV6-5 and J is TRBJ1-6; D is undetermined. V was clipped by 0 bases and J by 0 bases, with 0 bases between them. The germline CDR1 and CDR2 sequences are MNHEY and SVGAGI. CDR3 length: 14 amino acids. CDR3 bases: TGTGCCAGCAGTTACTCCTCCTATAATTCACCCCTCCACTTT. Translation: CASSYSSYNSPLHF.